A single sample is the source of the 32 T cell receptor beta chains below, sequenced in a study of T cell responses to AZD1222 COVID-19 vaccine (dated by TCRdb to the early 2020s). The protocol used for the library was the immunoSEQ multiplex PCR assay. TCRdb's version of the immuneACCESS table is confined to in-frame rearrangements and falls short of the full clone set. An unresolved V gene accounts for under half of the shortfall where checked; the remainder is of unknown origin. Present in this sample are roughly 100,000 clones, 90% of which were seen just once. About 5% of the sample belongs to the ten largest clones. What this sample's time point label stands for: baseline before first vaccination. Specimen: peripheral blood, collected on day 0 of AZD1222 vaccination. Receptors originate from an adult in good health.

V gene TRBV6-5 combines with J gene TRBJ2-5; 9 bases map to TRBD1. This CDR3 has 14 residues. Germline V CDR1 and CDR2: MNHEY, SVGAGI. V shed 5 bases, J shed 4 bases, and the junction held 5 bases outside the gene matches. The CDR3 nucleotides are TGTGCCAGCAGTCCGGGACAGGGATTAGAGACCCAGTACTTC. Translating gives CASSPGQGLETQYF.

V and J are TRBV6-5 and TRBJ1-2; D call uncertain. V lost 6 bases and J lost 7, with 15 bases in between. Germline V gene lookup returns CDR1 MNHEY and CDR2 SVGAGI. The length of the CDR3 is 13 residues. The CDR3 sequence is CASSLNLLGGYTF. The CDR3 nucleotides read TGTGCCAGCAGCCTAAACCTACTCGGTGGCTACACCTTC.

The chain couples TRBV29-1 to TRBJ2-7; D possibly corresponds to TRBD1 (6 bases). Trimming shortened V by 3 bases and J by 2 bases, and 11 bases separated the two germline ends. The CDR3 extends over 13 amino acids. Germline values: CDR1 SQVTM, CDR2 ANQGSEA. The CDR3 spells CSVDAQGTYEQYF. The CDR3 nucleotides are TGCAGCGTTGACGCGCAGGGGACCTACGAGCAGTACTTC.

V usage is TRBV9 and J usage is TRBJ2-5, with D possibly being TRBD2 (6 bases). Germline V lookup: CDR1 SGDLS, CDR2 YYNGEE. Trimming stripped 0 bases from V and 2 bases from J, with 11 bases between. The CDR3 covers 15 residues. CDR3 in DNA: TGTGCCAGCAGCGTAGGAGGGACTCAACAAGAGACCCAGTACTTC. It yields the protein CASSVGGTQQETQYF. The complete variable domain, with remaining parts taken from reference TRBV9 and TRBJ2-5, reads DSGVTQTPKHLITATGQRVTLRCSPRSGDLSVYWYQQSLDQGLQFLIQYYNGEERAKGNILERFSAQQFPDLHSELNLSSLELGDSALYFCASSVGGTQQETQYFGPGTRLLVL.

The V gene is TRBV4-2, the J gene TRBJ2-3; D is possibly TRBD1 (5 bases). Trimming pared 0 bases from V and 2 bases from J, leaving 9 bases between. Germline V gene sequence: CDR1 LGHNA, CDR2 YNFKEQ. The CDR3 totals 15 residues. CDR3 region: CASSQEEGATDTQYF. The CDR3 DNA follows: TGTGCCAGCAGCCAAGAGGAAGGGGCCACAGATACGCAGTATTTT.

The chain joins TRBV6-5 to TRBJ1-3; 7 nucleotides match TRBD1. Per germline, CDR1 MNHEY and CDR2 SVGAGI. The trim removed 5 bases at V and 4 bases at J, leaving 8 bases unmatched. This CDR3 spans 15 amino acids. CDR3 loop: CASSPKGTVGNTIYF. The CDR3, as DNA: TGTGCCAGCAGTCCAAAAGGGACAGTCGGAAACACCATATATTTT.

The J gene is TRBJ2-3, the V gene TRBV24-1; TRBD1 is a possible D gene (7 bases). V lost 8 bases, J lost 2 bases, and 16 bases lay in between. Germline V CDR1 and CDR2: KGHDR, SFDVKD. The CDR3 is made up of 15 amino acids. The CDR3 here is CATKEGAGDTDTQYF. CDR3 bases: TGTGCCACCAAGGAGGGGGCTGGGGACACAGATACGCAGTATTTT.

This chain uses TRBV9 with TRBJ1-1; perhaps TRBD1 as D (6 bases). Looked up from germline, CDR1 is SGDLS and CDR2 is YYNGEE. This CDR3 has 14 amino acids. V was shortened by 0 bases and J by 10 bases, with 16 bases between the two germline ends. The CDR3 DNA follows: TGTGCCAGCAGCGTAGACAGGGCGTCAAGGGGAGCTTTCTTT. This codes for CASSVDRASRGAFF. Full variable domain (missing parts from reference TRBV9 and TRBJ1-1): DSGVTQTPKHLITATGQRVTLRCSPRSGDLSVYWYQQSLDQGLQFLIQYYNGEERAKGNILERFSAQQFPDLHSELNLSSLELGDSALYFCASSVDRASRGAFFGQGTRLTVV.

The chain combines TRBV4-1 with TRBJ2-5; 8 nucleotides match TRBD2. CDR3 length: 17 amino acids. CDR1 and CDR2 from the germline V gene are MGHRA and YSYEKL. The ends lost 0 bases at V and 7 bases at J; junction bases unmatched: 13. As DNA, the CDR3 is TGCGCCAGCAGCCAAGATCCCGCCGGGGGGGCTTCGGGGACCCAGTACTTC. It specifies CASSQDPAGGASGTQYF.

This clone is a singleton in its sample. This chain links TRBV19 with TRBJ1-5; D is unclear. The CDR3 covers 15 residues. Trimming took 1 base from V and 0 from J, leaving 7 bases between them. Germline V gives CDR1 LNHDA, CDR2 SQIVND (reference sequence). CDR3 in amino acids: CASSIAGFSNQPQHF. DNA of the CDR3: TGTGCCAGTAGTATAGCAGGCTTTAGCAATCAGCCCCAGCATTTT.

The gene calls are TRBV6-5 and TRBJ1-1; D remains unclear. Germline V gives CDR1 MNHEY, CDR2 SVGAGI. The CDR3 contains 12 residues. The V end was cut by 11 bases, the J end by 1 base, with 11 bases between. The DNA for the CDR3 is TGTGCCTCCGGCTACAGGAACACTGAAGCTTTCTTT. Amino acid sequence: CASGYRNTEAFF.

The V gene is TRBV27, the J gene TRBJ1-2; maybe TRBD1 (5 bases). The CDR3 is 14 amino acids. V was clipped by 5 bases and J by 1 base, with 11 bases between them. Germline values: CDR1 MNHEY, CDR2 SMNVEV (reference sequence). CDR3 bases: TGTGCCAGCAGTCCGGGACGAGATAACTATGGCTACACCTTC. Residues: CASSPGRDNYGYTF.

This clone appeared once. The CDR3 reads CASSASYTGELFF. The CDR3 bases are TGTGCCAGCAGCGCGTCTTACACCGGGGAGCTGTTTTTT. V and J are TRBV6-5 and TRBJ2-2; no reliable D call. The CDR3 totals 13 residues. The germline V gene has CDR1 MNHEY and CDR2 SVGAGI. V was trimmed by 6 bases and J by 3 bases, leaving 8 bases between them.

The chain employs TRBV28 and TRBJ1-3; 7 nucleotides agree with TRBD1. Per the germline V gene, CDR1 is MDHEN and CDR2 is SYDVKM. The CDR3 is 14 amino acids. After removal of 9 bases from V and 2 bases from J, the junction contained 7 bases not matched to a gene. The CDR3 reads CASTTGTAGNTIYF. CDR3 bases: TGTGCCAGTACGACCGGGACAGCTGGAAACACCATATATTTT.

The chain is built from TRBV5-6 and TRBJ1-2; D is unresolved. CDR1 is SGHDT, CDR2 YYEEEE, per germline. This CDR3 region has 13 residues. V was pared by 4 bases and J by 2 bases, with 9 bases between. CDR3 loop: CASSPTANYGYTF. The CDR3 nucleotides read TGTGCCAGCAGCCCGACCGCCAACTATGGCTACACCTTC. Combining the CDR3 with reference TRBV5-6 and TRBJ1-2 gives the whole variable domain DAGVTQSPTHLIKTRGQQVTLRCSPKSGHDTVSWYQQALGQGPQFIFQYYEEEERQRGNFPDRFSGHQFPNYSSELNVNALLLGDSALYLCASSPTANYGYTFGSGTRLTVV.

The chain links TRBV10-3 to TRBJ2-7; TRBD2 might be the D (5 bases). There are 11 residues in the CDR3. V shed 6 bases and J shed 6 bases, with 9 bases lying between them. CDR1 and CDR2 (germline): ENHRY, SYGVKD. Here the CDR3 reads CAISGESEQYF. Written as DNA, the CDR3 is TGTGCCATCAGCGGGGAATCCGAGCAGTACTTC.

This chain joins TRBV24-1 and TRBJ2-1; D possibly matches TRBD1 or TRBD2 (5 bases each). V was cut by 8 bases and J by 5 bases, with 12 bases left in between. The CDR3 is 13 residues long. The germline gives CDR1 KGHDR, CDR2 SFDVKD. This CDR3 reads CATTPGPNNEQFF. The CDR3 DNA follows: TGTGCCACCACACCGGGGCCTAACAATGAGCAGTTCTTC.

In its sample, this clone was seen a few times. This sequence joins TRBV7-9 and TRBJ1-3; D perhaps matches TRBD1 (5 bases). The ends were cut back, 4 bases at V and 0 bases at J, with 13 bases in the middle. The V gene's germline CDR1 is SEHNR and CDR2 FQNEAQ (reference sequence). There are 16 residues in the CDR3. This chain's CDR3 is CASSSGTLISGNTIYF. The CDR3 bases are TGTGCCAGCAGCTCAGGGACGTTGATCTCTGGAAACACCATATATTTT.

V and J are TRBV7-2 and TRBJ1-2; D might be TRBD1 (6 bases). V was cut by 3 bases and J by 4 bases, with 15 bases left in between. The CDR3 is 15 residues long. Germline loops: CDR1 SGHTA, CDR2 FQGNSA. CDR3 amino acids: CASSFMGGGGYGYTF. The CDR3 coding sequence is TGTGCCAGCAGCTTCATGGGCGGAGGGGGCTATGGCTACACCTTC.

The CDR3, as DNA: TGTGCCAGTAGTCTCGGGACAGGGGGCAATCAGCCCCAGCATTTT. It specifies CASSLGTGGNQPQHF. The V and J genes are TRBV19 and TRBJ1-5; TRBD1 agrees at 10 bases. With V trimmed by 5 bases and J by 2 bases, 3 bases remained unmatched. Germline-derived CDR1 and CDR2 are LNHDA and SQIVND (reference sequence). The CDR3 length is 15 residues.

This chain connects TRBV9 to TRBJ2-1; 10 bases agree with TRBD2. CDR3 size: 15 residues. The V gene end was trimmed by 6 bases and the J gene end by 2 bases; junction bases not matched to a gene: 5. Germline V gene sequence: CDR1 SGDLS, CDR2 YYNGEE. The CDR3, as DNA: TGTGCCAGCACCGTTAGCGGGGGGCCCTACAATGAGCAGTTCTTC. Residues: CASTVSGGPYNEQFF.

This CDR3 reads CAISEGDDEQFF. DNA for the CDR3: TGTGCCATCAGTGAAGGGGACGATGAGCAGTTCTTC. The V and J genes are TRBV10-3 and TRBJ2-1; D might be TRBD1 or TRBD2, each matching 5 bases. V lost 3 bases and J lost 8, with 8 bases in between. Germline CDR1 ENHRY, CDR2 SYGVKD. The CDR3 extends over 12 amino acids.

This clone was picked up many times. This CDR3 is CATSRGAASTDTQYF. As DNA, the CDR3 is TGTGCCACCAGCAGAGGGGCAGCGTCCACAGATACGCAGTATTTT. This chain joins TRBV15 and TRBJ2-3; no clear D gene. Trimming left V 1 base short and J 2 bases short, with 10 bases between. The CDR3 covers 15 residues. The germline gives CDR1 LNHNV, CDR2 YYDKDF (reference sequence).

The chain joins TRBV11-3 to TRBJ2-1; D may be TRBD1 (7 bases). V lost 0 bases to trimming and J lost 0 bases, with 15 bases between them. The CDR3 extends over 18 amino acids. The germline CDR1 and CDR2 sequences are SGHNT and YENEEA. CDR3 protein: CASSLDQGGSSSYNEQFF. Written as DNA, the CDR3 is TGTGCCAGCAGCTTAGATCAGGGGGGTTCGAGCTCCTACAATGAGCAGTTCTTC.

The chain links TRBV7-8 to TRBJ1-1, with a weak D call TRBD1 (6 bases). The germline gives CDR1 SGHVS, CDR2 FQNEAQ. With 0 bases removed from V and 11 bases from J, the gap between germline ends came to 13 bases. The CDR3 spans 13 residues. The CDR3: CASSLAGTPLAFF. The CDR3 nucleotides are TGTGCCAGCAGCTTAGCCGGGACACCCTTGGCTTTCTTT. The whole variable domain, filled in from reference TRBV7-8 and TRBJ1-1, reads GAGVSQSPRYKVAKRGQDVALRCDPISGHVSLFWYQQALGQGPEFLTYFQNEAQLDKSGLPSDRFFAERPEGSVSTLKIQRTQQEDSAVYLCASSLAGTPLAFFGQGTRLTVV.

A few counts support this clone. This chain joins TRBV5-5 and TRBJ2-2; D unclear. V shed 0 bases and J shed 7 bases, with 7 bases lying between them. CDR1 SGHKS and CDR2 YYEKEE come from the germline V gene (reference sequence). The CDR3 totals 13 residues. CDR3 in amino acids: CASSLEWGGELFF. Written as DNA, the CDR3 is TGTGCCAGCAGCTTGGAATGGGGCGGGGAGCTGTTTTTT.

The chain recombines TRBV7-6 with TRBJ1-2; maybe TRBD1 (5 bases). The CDR3 loop spans 13 amino acids. With 7 bases removed from V and 7 bases from J, the gap between germline ends came to 16 bases. Germline V lookup: CDR1 SGHVS, CDR2 FNYEAQ. CDR3 coding DNA: TGTGCCAGCAACCTGGGGCTGAAGAGTGGCTACACCTTC. It encodes CASNLGLKSGYTF. Based on the CDR3 plus reference TRBV7-6 and TRBJ1-2, the full variable domain is GAGVSQSPRYKVTKRGQDVALRCDPISGHVSLYWYRQALGQGPEFLTYFNYEAQQDKSGLPNDRFSAERPEGSISTLTIQRTEQRDSAMYRCASNLGLKSGYTFGSGTRLTVV.

The V call is TRBV5-4, the J call TRBJ1-2; 9 nucleotides agree with TRBD1. V shed 0 bases and J 6 bases; nucleotides not matched to a gene: 3. The CDR3 extends over 14 amino acids. Germline CDR1 and CDR2: SGHNT and YYREEE (reference sequence). The chain's CDR3 is CASSLAGQGNGYTF. The DNA of the CDR3 is TGTGCCAGCAGCTTGGCCGGACAGGGGAATGGCTACACCTTC.

The chain joins TRBV4-3 to TRBJ2-2; unclear D gene. Germline V CDR1 and CDR2: LGHNA, YSLEER. The germline V and J ends were trimmed by 0 bases and 6 bases, with 20 bases remaining between them. The CDR3 sequence is 18 residues long. CDR3 sequence: CASSQDPQHPVRPGELFF. The CDR3 DNA sequence: TGCGCCAGCAGCCAAGATCCGCAGCATCCCGTGCGGCCCGGGGAGCTGTTTTTT.

V usage is TRBV24-1 and J usage is TRBJ2-5; 14 nucleotides match TRBD2. Germline lookup yields CDR1 KGHDR and CDR2 SFDVKD. V shed 8 bases and J 4 bases; nucleotides not matched to a gene: 8. This CDR3 comprises 16 residues. The CDR3 spells CATTPYGTSGGETQYF. The DNA of the CDR3 is TGTGCCACCACTCCTTACGGGACTAGCGGGGGAGAGACCCAGTACTTC.

The rearrangement joins TRBV7-6 to TRBJ2-2, with 8 nucleotides matching TRBD1. The J segment lost 4 bases and the V segment lost 7 bases, leaving 8 bases of the junction unmatched. This CDR3 has 15 amino acids. Germline assignment: CDR1 SGHVS and CDR2 FNYEAQ. The CDR3 protein is CASTFGTGTTGELFF. CDR3 DNA: TGTGCCAGCACTTTCGGGACAGGAACCACCGGGGAGCTGTTTTTT. The complete variable domain, with remaining parts taken from reference TRBV7-6 and TRBJ2-2, reads GAGVSQSPRYKVTKRGQDVALRCDPISGHVSLYWYRQALGQGPEFLTYFNYEAQQDKSGLPNDRFSAERPEGSISTLTIQRTEQRDSAMYRCASTFGTGTTGELFFGEGSRLTVL.

This sequence joins TRBV19 and TRBJ2-7, with D maybe TRBD1 (5 bases). CDR3 length: 13 residues. Germline assignment: CDR1 LNHDA and CDR2 SQIVND (reference sequence). The V end lost 5 bases, the J end lost 6 bases, and 14 bases lay between the germline ends. This CDR3 is CASSQGSGSEQYF. CDR3 sequence (DNA): TGTGCCAGTAGTCAGGGTTCAGGGTCCGAGCAGTACTTC.